Below, 15 T cell receptor beta chains from the same sample are listed, as sequenced in a study of human T cells and chemical hapten exposure. Treatment here: therapeutic diphenylcyclopropenone sensitization with weekly scalp DPC. Unique molecular identifiers were linked by the library to individual cDNA molecules. One entry per CDR3 protein results from TCRdb running MiXCR on the reads. The sample records about 670 distinct CDR3 sequences, around 63% being singletons. The starting material was whole blood, obtained before DPC sensitization or 2, 6, or about 24 weeks after (not recorded which). All receptors derive from an adult with alopecia areata. Some clones in this sample may be carry-over from other donors' samples. This table probably holds off-target reads from a library built for another chain.

The chain has TRBV27 and TRBJ2-3, with a possible D match to TRBD2 (7 bases). The length of the CDR3 is 17 residues. Germline lookup yields CDR1 MNHEY and CDR2 SMNVEV (reference sequence). Trimming stripped 3 bases from V and 1 base from J, with 17 bases between. Here the CDR3 reads CASSFEGGALRTDTQYF. The CDR3 coding sequence is TGTGCCAGCAGTTTTGAAGGGGGGGCGCTGCGCACAGATACGCAGTATTTT.

This clonotype was seen a handful of times. The V gene is TRBV6-6, the J gene TRBJ2-7, with 10 positions matching TRBD1. CDR3 size: 17 residues. Germline CDR1 is MNHNY and CDR2 is SVGAGI (reference sequence). Unmatched junction bases numbered 8, after V lost 0 bases and J lost 3 bases. In DNA, the CDR3 is TGTGCCAGCAGTTACTCGAGGACAGGGGGACCTCACTACGAGCAGTACTTC. Translation: CASSYSRTGGPHYEQYF.

The chain has TRBV4-3 and TRBJ2-3; no clear D. V was trimmed by 3 bases and J by 1 base, leaving 8 bases between them. Germline assignment: CDR1 LGHNA and CDR2 YSLEER. The CDR3 is 14 amino acids. CDR3 bases: TGCGCCAGCAGCCACCTGCAGGGCACAGATACGCAGTATTTT. This gives the protein CASSHLQGTDTQYF.

The chain links TRBV10-3 to TRBJ1-6, with D possibly matching TRBD1 (6 bases). Trimming took off 6 bases at V and 7 bases at J, with 22 bases between the two ends. CDR1 and CDR2 (germline): ENHRY, SYGVKD. CDR3 length equals 17 residues. CDR3 nucleotide sequence: TGTGCCATCAGCGGGTCGGGACACGGCTCGAGAAATTCACCCCTCCACTTT. It yields the protein CAISGSGHGSRNSPLHF.

This clonotype was found a few times. Here the CDR3 reads CASSQALSGGASYEQYF. The CDR3 DNA reads as TGTGCCAGCAGCCAAGCACTCTCCGGGGGCGCTTCCTACGAGCAGTACTTC. The chain has TRBV4-2 and TRBJ2-7; D could derive from TRBD1 or TRBD2 (6 bases each). CDR3 length equals 17 residues. V was pared by 1 base and J by 1 base, with 17 bases between. From germline, CDR1 is LGHNA and CDR2 YNFKEQ.

This clonotype showed up just once. V and J are TRBV6-2 or TRBV6-3 and TRBJ2-7; D not resolved. The V end was cut by 2 bases, the J end by 1 base, with 6 bases between. Germline assignment: CDR1 MNHEY and CDR2 SVGEGT. The CDR3 has 13 amino acids. The CDR3 reads CASSYTRSYEQYF. The CDR3 DNA is TGTGCCAGCAGTTACACCCGATCCTACGAGCAGTACTTC.

This chain joins TRBV29-1 and TRBJ2-1; 9 bases line up with TRBD2. Trimming removed 5 bases from V and 4 bases from J; junction bases left unmatched: 6. Germline CDR1 and CDR2: SQVTM and ANQGSEA. CDR3 length: 14 residues. DNA for the CDR3: TGCAGCGTTTTTCTAGCGGGGTCATACAATGAGCAGTTCTTC. This gives the protein CSVFLAGSYNEQFF.

This clonotype was seen a handful of times. The genes are TRBV5-1 and TRBJ2-1; 9 nucleotides agree with TRBD2. V lost 4 bases to trimming and J lost 8 bases; unmatched junction nucleotides: 16. CDR1 is SGHRS and CDR2 is YFSETQ in the germline V gene. CDR3 length: 17 amino acids. DNA for the CDR3: TGCGCCAGCAGCCCCTTCGCTGCGTTAGCGGGAGTTGATGAGCAGTTCTTC. Residues: CASSPFAALAGVDEQFF.

The chain couples TRBV6-2 or TRBV6-3 to TRBJ2-1; D is unresolved. The CDR3 contains 14 residues. With 6 bases removed from V and 10 bases from J, the gap between germline ends came to 19 bases. Germline CDR1 reads MNHEY; CDR2 reads SVGEGT. The CDR3 nucleotides read TGTGCCAGCAGCCCCAATTCGCCCGTAGGAGAGCAGTTCTTC. Amino acids: CASSPNSPVGEQFF.

The genes are TRBV29-1 and TRBJ2-5; possible D gene TRBD1, 5 bases. CDR3 size: 12 residues. The V gene's germline CDR1 is SQVTM and CDR2 ANQGSEA. V was clipped by 3 bases and J by 4 bases, with 9 bases between them. The CDR3 DNA follows: TGCAGCGTTGATCAGGGAAGAGAGACCCAGTACTTC. This sequence encodes CSVDQGRETQYF.

The chain combines TRBV9 with TRBJ2-7, with TRBD2 identical over 13 bases. J gave up 2 bases and V 0 bases, and 17 bases lay outside the gene matches. CDR1 SGDLS and CDR2 YYNGEE come from the germline V gene. The CDR3 contains 21 residues. The CDR3 region is CASSVESRGLAGPIKPYEQYF. In DNA form, the CDR3 reads TGTGCCAGCAGCGTAGAGTCAAGGGGACTAGCGGGACCAATTAAACCCTACGAGCAGTACTTC.

The chain links TRBV20-1 to TRBJ2-3, with 8 bases that match TRBD2. This CDR3 region has 18 residues. Germline-derived CDR1 and CDR2 are DFQATT and SNEGSKA (reference sequence). J lost 3 bases, V lost 6 bases, and 20 bases had no gene match. Here the CDR3 DNA reads TGCAGTGCCCAACCCTCCACCCGGAGTAGCGGGACGACAGATACGCAGTATTTT. This gives the protein CSAQPSTRSSGTTDTQYF.

This sequence joins TRBV19 and TRBJ2-5; possibly TRBD2 for D (5 bases). Germline CDR1 is LNHDA and CDR2 is SQIVND (reference sequence). CDR3 length: 13 residues. V lost 5 bases and J 5 bases, leaving 12 bases between the germline ends. The CDR3 is CASSFGVAETQYF. The DNA for the CDR3 is TGTGCCAGTAGTTTTGGTGTAGCGGAGACCCAGTACTTC.

This clonotype was detected a few times. The chain employs TRBV12-3 or TRBV12-4 and TRBJ2-1; possibly TRBD2 for D (6 bases). This CDR3 contains 12 residues. Trimming took off 9 bases at V and 4 bases at J, with 10 bases between the two ends. CDR3 nucleotides: TGTGCCAGTCGCGGGGATTACAATGAGCAGTTCTTC. It is translated as CASRGDYNEQFF.

This chain joins TRBV4-2 and TRBJ2-2, with D perhaps matching TRBD2 (5 bases). The germline V gene has CDR1 LGHNA and CDR2 YNFKEQ. V shed 2 bases and J shed 6 bases, with 13 bases lying between them. The CDR3 sequence is 15 residues long. The CDR3 reads CASSQPTGSAGELFF. DNA of the CDR3: TGTGCCAGCAGCCAACCGACGGGGTCCGCCGGGGAGCTGTTTTTT.